Here is one T cell receptor (beta chain) with its context. Its antigen is unknown. These data come from a study of cytomegalovirus exposure and HLA in healthy donors. Looking at the study overall: The same platform as the 500 to 700 first-cohort repertoires was used for the 130 or so validation repertoires, a later analysis reported. General study findings and limits: The study listed under 200 cytomegalovirus-associated TCR beta chains. With high specificity and sensitivity, the classifier reportedly diagnosed cytomegalovirus status.

The V and J ends lost 6 bases and 3 bases, in that order; junction bases with no gene match: 9. The CDR3 sequence is 18 residues long. Germline V gene lookup returns CDR1 WNHNN and CDR2 SYGVQD (reference sequence). Some clones are missing from TCRdb's copy, which holds only in-frame ones; the method was immunoSEQ multiplex PCR. The sample carries 250,000 or so clones, around 90% recorded once. The TCR was taken from a woman aged 18-30 years in good health and CMV-seronegative. Sequences were obtained from PBMCs. The gene calls are TRBV10-1 and TRBJ2-3; TRBD2 aligns across 16 bases. CDR3 DNA: TGCGCCAGCAGCCCCGGGACTAGCGGGGGGGCCGGGACAGATACGCAGTATTTT. Encoded protein: CASSPGTSGGAGTDTQYF.